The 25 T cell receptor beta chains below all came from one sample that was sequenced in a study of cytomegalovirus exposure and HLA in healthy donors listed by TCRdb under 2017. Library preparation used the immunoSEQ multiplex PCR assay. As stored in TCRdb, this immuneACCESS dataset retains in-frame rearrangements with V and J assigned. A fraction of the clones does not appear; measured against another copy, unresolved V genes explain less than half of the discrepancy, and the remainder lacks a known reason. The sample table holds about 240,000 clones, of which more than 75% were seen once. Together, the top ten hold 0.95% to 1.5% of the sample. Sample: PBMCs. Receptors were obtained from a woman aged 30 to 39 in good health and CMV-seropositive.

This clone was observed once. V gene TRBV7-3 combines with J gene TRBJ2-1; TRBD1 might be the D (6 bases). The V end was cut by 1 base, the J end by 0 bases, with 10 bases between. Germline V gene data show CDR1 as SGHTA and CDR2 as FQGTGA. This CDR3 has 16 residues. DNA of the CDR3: TGTGCCAGCAGCTTAAGGGGCAGGGGCTCCTACAATGAGCAGTTCTTC. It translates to CASSLRGRGSYNEQFF.

The DNA for the CDR3 is TGTGCCAGCAGCCAGGACAGGGGTCTGTGGACAGATACGCAGTATTTT. This translates into CASSQDRGLWTDTQYF. The V call is TRBV5-4, the J call TRBJ2-3; 9 bases are shared with TRBD1. The CDR3 consists of 16 residues. J was trimmed by 3 bases and V by 4 bases; bases with no gene match: 9. Looked up from germline, CDR1 is SGHNT and CDR2 is YYREEE (reference sequence).

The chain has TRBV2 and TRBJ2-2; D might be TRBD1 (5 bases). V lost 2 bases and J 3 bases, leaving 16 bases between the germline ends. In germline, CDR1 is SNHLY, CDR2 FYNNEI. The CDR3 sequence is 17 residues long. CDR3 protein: CASSEPFSQVDTGELFF. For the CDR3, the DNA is TGTGCCAGCAGTGAACCCTTTTCACAGGTTGACACCGGGGAGCTGTTTTTT.

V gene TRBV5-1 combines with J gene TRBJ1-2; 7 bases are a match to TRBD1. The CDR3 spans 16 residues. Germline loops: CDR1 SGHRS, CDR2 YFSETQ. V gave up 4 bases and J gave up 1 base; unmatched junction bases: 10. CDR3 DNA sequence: TGCGCCAGCAGCCCGAGGCAGACAGGGAGTAACTATGGCTACACCTTC. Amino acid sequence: CASSPRQTGSNYGYTF.

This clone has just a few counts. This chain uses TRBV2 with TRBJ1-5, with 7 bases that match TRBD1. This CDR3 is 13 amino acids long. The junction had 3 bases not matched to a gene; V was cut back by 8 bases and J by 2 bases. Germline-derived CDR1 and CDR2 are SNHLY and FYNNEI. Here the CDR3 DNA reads TGTGCCAGCTGCGACAGGGGCAATCAGCCCCAGCATTTT. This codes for CASCDRGNQPQHF.

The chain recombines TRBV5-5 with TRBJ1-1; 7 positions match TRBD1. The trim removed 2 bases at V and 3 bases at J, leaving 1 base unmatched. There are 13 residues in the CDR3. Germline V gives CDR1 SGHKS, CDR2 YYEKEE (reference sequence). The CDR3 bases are TGTGCCAGCAGCTTAACAGGGGACACTGAAGCTTTCTTT. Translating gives CASSLTGDTEAFF.

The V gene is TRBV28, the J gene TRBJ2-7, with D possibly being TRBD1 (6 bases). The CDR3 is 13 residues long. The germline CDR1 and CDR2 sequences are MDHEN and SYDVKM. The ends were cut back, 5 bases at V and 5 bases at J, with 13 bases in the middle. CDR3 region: CASSLTGLDEQYF. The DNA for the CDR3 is TGTGCCAGCAGTCTAACAGGGCTCGACGAGCAGTACTTC.

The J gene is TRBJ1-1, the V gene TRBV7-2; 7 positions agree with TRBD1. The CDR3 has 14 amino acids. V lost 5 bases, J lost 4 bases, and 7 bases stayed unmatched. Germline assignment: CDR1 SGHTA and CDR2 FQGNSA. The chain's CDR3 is CASSTYRGTTEAFF. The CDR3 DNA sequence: TGTGCCAGCAGCACCTACAGGGGAACCACTGAAGCTTTCTTT.

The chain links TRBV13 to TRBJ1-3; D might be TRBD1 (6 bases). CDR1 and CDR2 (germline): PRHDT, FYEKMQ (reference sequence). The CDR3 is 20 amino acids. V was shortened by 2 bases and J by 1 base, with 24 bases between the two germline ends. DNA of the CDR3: TGTGCCAGCAGCTTAAGGAACCGGCAGGGGACACTCTTATCTGGAAACACCATATATTTT. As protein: CASSLRNRQGTLLSGNTIYF.

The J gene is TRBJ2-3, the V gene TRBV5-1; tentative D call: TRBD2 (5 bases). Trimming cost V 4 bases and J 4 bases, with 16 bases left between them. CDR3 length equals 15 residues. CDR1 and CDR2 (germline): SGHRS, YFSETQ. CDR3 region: CASSEVTNGADTQYF. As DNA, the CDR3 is TGCGCCAGCAGCGAGGTAACAAACGGGGCAGATACGCAGTATTTT.

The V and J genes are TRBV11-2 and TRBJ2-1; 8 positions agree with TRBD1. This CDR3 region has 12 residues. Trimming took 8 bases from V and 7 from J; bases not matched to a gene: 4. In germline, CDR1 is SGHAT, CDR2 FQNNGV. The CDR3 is CASSDRVNEQFF. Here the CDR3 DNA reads TGTGCCAGCTCGGACAGGGTAAATGAGCAGTTCTTC.

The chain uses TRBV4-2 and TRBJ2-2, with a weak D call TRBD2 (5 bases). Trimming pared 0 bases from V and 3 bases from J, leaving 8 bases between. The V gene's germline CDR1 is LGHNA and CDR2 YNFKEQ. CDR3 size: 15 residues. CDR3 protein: CASSQEDSHTGELFF. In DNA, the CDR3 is TGTGCCAGCAGCCAAGAGGACTCCCACACCGGGGAGCTGTTTTTT.

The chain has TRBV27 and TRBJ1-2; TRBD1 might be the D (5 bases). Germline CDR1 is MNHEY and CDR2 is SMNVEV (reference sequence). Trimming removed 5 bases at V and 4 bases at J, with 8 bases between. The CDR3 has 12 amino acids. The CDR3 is CASSQGAYGYTF. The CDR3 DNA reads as TGTGCCAGCAGTCAAGGGGCCTATGGCTACACCTTC.

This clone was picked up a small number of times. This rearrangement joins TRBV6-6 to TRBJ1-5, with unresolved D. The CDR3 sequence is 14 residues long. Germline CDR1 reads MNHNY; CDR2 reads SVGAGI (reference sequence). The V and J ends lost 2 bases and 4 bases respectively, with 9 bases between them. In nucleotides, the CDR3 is TGTGCCAGCAGTTACCCAGGAGGGAATCAGCCCCAGCATTTT. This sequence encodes CASSYPGGNQPQHF.

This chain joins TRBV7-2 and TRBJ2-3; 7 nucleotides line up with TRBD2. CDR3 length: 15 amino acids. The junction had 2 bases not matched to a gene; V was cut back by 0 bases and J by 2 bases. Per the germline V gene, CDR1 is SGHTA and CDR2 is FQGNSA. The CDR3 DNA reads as TGTGCCAGCAGCTTAGCGGGAGGGTACACAGATACGCAGTATTTT. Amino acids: CASSLAGGYTDTQYF.

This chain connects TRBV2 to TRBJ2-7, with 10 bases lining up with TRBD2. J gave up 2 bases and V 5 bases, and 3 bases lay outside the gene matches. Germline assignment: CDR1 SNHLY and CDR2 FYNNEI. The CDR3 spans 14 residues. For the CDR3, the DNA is TGTGCCAGCAGTCCCGGACTAGCGGCCTACGAGCAGTACTTC. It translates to CASSPGLAAYEQYF.

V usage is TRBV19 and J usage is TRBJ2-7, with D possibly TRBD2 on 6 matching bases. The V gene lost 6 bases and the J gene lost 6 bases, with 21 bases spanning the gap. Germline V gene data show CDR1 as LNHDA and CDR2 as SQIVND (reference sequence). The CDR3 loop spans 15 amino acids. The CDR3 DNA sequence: TGTGCCAGTAGCCTAGACGGGCCCATCGGGGGCGAGCAGTACTTC. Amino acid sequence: CASSLDGPIGGEQYF.

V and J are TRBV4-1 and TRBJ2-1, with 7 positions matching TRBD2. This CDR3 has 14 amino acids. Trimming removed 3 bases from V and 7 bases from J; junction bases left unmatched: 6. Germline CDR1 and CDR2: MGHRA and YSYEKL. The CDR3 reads CASSHPSGINEQFF. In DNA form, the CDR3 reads TGCGCCAGCAGCCATCCTAGCGGAATTAATGAGCAGTTCTTC.

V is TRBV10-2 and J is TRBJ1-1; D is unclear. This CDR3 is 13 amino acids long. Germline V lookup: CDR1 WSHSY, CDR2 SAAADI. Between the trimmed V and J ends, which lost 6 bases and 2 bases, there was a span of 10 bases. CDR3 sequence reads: CASREQTNTEAFF. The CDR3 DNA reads TGCGCCAGCAGGGAACAGACCAACACTGAAGCTTTCTTT.

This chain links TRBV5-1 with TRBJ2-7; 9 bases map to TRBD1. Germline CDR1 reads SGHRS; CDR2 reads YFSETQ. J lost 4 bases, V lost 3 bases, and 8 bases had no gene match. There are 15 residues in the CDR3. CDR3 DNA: TGCGCCAGCAGCTACCGGGACAGGGTTTCTTACGAGCAGTACTTC. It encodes CASSYRDRVSYEQYF.

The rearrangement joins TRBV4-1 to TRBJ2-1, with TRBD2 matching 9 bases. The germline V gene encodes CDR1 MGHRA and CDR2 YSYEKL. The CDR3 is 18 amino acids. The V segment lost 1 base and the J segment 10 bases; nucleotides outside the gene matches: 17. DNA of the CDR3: TGCGCCAGCAGCCAAGTTGACCTAGGGCTAGCGGGATTTCGAGAGCAGTTCTTC. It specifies CASSQVDLGLAGFREQFF.

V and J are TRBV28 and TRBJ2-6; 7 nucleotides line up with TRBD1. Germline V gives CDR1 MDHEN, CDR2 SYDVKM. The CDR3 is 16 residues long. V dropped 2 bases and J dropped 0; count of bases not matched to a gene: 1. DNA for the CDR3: TGTGCCAGCAGTTTAAGGGGGCGCTCTGGGGCCAACGTCCTGACTTTC. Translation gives CASSLRGRSGANVLTF.

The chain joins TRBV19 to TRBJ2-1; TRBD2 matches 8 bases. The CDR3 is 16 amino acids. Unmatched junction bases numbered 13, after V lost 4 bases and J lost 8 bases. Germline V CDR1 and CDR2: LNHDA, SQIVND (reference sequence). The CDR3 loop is CASSSLSGGGLDEQFF. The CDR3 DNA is TGTGCCAGTAGTAGCCTATCGGGAGGGGGATTGGATGAGCAGTTCTTC.

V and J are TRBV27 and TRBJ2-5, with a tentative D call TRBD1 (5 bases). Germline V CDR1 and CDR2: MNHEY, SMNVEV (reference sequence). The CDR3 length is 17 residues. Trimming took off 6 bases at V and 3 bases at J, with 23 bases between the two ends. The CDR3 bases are TGTGCCAGCAGAACAACTCTTCTTACAGGCTCCGAAGAGACCCAGTACTTC. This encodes CASRTTLLTGSEETQYF.

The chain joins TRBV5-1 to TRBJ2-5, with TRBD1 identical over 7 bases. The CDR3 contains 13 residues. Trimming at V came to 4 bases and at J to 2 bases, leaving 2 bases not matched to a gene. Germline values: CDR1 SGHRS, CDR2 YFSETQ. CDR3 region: CASSRDSQETQYF. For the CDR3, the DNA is TGCGCCAGCAGCCGGGACAGTCAAGAGACCCAGTACTTC.